Below are 24 T cell receptor beta chains sequenced from a single sample in a study of T cells in localized non-small cell lung cancer. Using immunoSEQ multiplex PCR, the repertoire was profiled, and TCRdb retains in-frame clones only, with some absent. The sample contains fewer than 60,000 clones, about 85% of which appear only once. The sequencing here drew on peripheral blood, taken before any cancer treatment. These receptors originate from a female donor aged 60 or older with stage II squamous cell lung carcinoma.

The V and J genes are TRBV18 and TRBJ2-2, with a possible D match to TRBD2 (6 bases). Germline loops: CDR1 KGHSH, CDR2 LQKENI. The CDR3 has 14 residues. Trimming pared 4 bases from V and 7 bases from J, leaving 13 bases between. The CDR3: CASSRLEGNGELFF. The CDR3 DNA is TGTGCCAGCTCACGTCTGGAGGGGAACGGGGAGCTGTTTTTT.

This clone was found a few times. V gene TRBV4-3 combines with J gene TRBJ1-2; D gene uncertain. The V end lost 0 bases, the J end lost 7 bases, and 15 bases lay between the germline ends. CDR1 LGHNA and CDR2 YSLEER come from the germline V gene. The CDR3 is 15 amino acids. CDR3 bases: TGCGCCAGCAGCCAAGATGGGAACTATATCTTTGGCTACACCTTC. It is translated as CASSQDGNYIFGYTF.

The genes are TRBV4-3 and TRBJ2-3; perhaps TRBD1 as D (5 bases). This CDR3 comprises 15 residues. Germline-derived CDR1 and CDR2 are LGHNA and YSLEER. Trimming stripped 0 bases from V and 3 bases from J, with 10 bases between. The CDR3 DNA sequence: TGCGCCAGCAGCCAAGATAGGCAGGGAACAGATACGCAGTATTTT. It is translated as CASSQDRQGTDTQYF.

V gene TRBV4-1 combines with J gene TRBJ2-2, with 12 nucleotides matching TRBD2. CDR1 and CDR2 from the germline V gene are MGHRA and YSYEKL. Trimming removed 1 base from V and 8 bases from J; junction bases left unmatched: 8. The CDR3 consists of 17 residues. Written as DNA, the CDR3 is TGCGCCAGCAGCCAAGTGTTCCTAGCGGGGGGGCGAGGGGAGCTGTTTTTT. Amino acid sequence: CASSQVFLAGGRGELFF.

The rearrangement uses TRBV7-7 and TRBJ2-3; D gene unclear. Germline CDR1 SSHAT, CDR2 FNYEAQ (reference sequence). The V gene lost 8 bases and the J gene lost 2 bases, with 11 bases spanning the gap. The CDR3 has 13 amino acids. As DNA, the CDR3 is TGTGCCAGCTCAACGTCAGACACAGATACGCAGTATTTT. Its protein is CASSTSDTDTQYF.

This clone was seen a handful of times. This chain links TRBV27 with TRBJ1-6; TRBD1 matches 7 bases. CDR1 MNHEY and CDR2 SMNVEV come from the germline V gene (reference sequence). V shed 2 bases, J shed 2 bases, and the junction held 3 bases outside the gene matches. The CDR3 has 16 residues. The chain's CDR3 is CASSLGGTAYNSPLHF. CDR3 nucleotide sequence: TGTGCCAGCAGTTTAGGAGGGACAGCCTATAATTCACCCCTCCACTTT.

The CDR3 sequence is CASSPGQGTNEKLFF. The CDR3 DNA reads as TGCGCCAGCAGCCCGGGACAGGGAACTAATGAAAAACTGTTTTTT. The rearrangement links TRBV5-1 to TRBJ1-4; 9 bases line up with TRBD1. Germline assignment: CDR1 SGHRS and CDR2 YFSETQ. V lost 4 bases to trimming and J lost 1 base; unmatched junction nucleotides: 2. There are 15 residues in the CDR3.

A few counts support this clone. This chain connects TRBV7-2 to TRBJ2-7; a possible D gene is TRBD1 (5 bases). Trimming removed 2 bases from V and 5 bases from J, with 13 bases in between. The CDR3 covers 14 residues. The germline V gene encodes CDR1 SGHTA and CDR2 FQGNSA. The CDR3 is CASSLSGWTDEQYF. The CDR3 DNA reads as TGTGCCAGCAGCTTATCAGGGTGGACCGACGAGCAGTACTTC. The whole variable domain, remainder taken from reference TRBV7-2 and TRBJ2-7, is GAGVSQSPSNKVTEKGKDVELRCDPISGHTALYWYRQSLGQGLEFLIYFQGNSAPDKSGLPSDRFSAERTGGSVSTLTIQRTQQEDSAVYLCASSLSGWTDEQYFGPGTRLTVT.

This sequence joins TRBV7-8 and TRBJ1-1; D possibly corresponds to TRBD1 (5 bases). Germline values: CDR1 SGHVS, CDR2 FQNEAQ. The CDR3 totals 15 residues. The V and J ends lost 0 bases and 1 base respectively, with 9 bases between them. The CDR3 DNA follows: TGTGCCAGCAGCTTAGCCTGGCAGGGGAACACTGAAGCTTTCTTT. Translation gives CASSLAWQGNTEAFF.

This clone was seen only once. The chain has TRBV2 and TRBJ1-2; perhaps TRBD1 as D (6 bases). This CDR3 region has 12 residues. The V end was cut by 2 bases, the J end by 8 bases, with 9 bases between. Germline V CDR1 and CDR2: SNHLY, FYNNEI. This chain's CDR3 is CASSEQGQGYTF. CDR3 DNA: TGTGCCAGCAGTGAACAGGGACAAGGCTACACCTTC. The complete variable domain, with remaining parts taken from reference TRBV2 and TRBJ1-2, reads EPEVTQTPSHQVTQMGQEVILRCVPISNHLYFYWYRQILGQKVEFLVSFYNNEISEKSEIFDDQFSVERPDGSNFTLKIRSTKLEDSAMYFCASSEQGQGYTFGSGTRLTVV.

The chain uses TRBV19 and TRBJ1-2, with unresolved D. Germline-derived CDR1 and CDR2 are LNHDA and SQIVND (reference sequence). The CDR3 is 12 residues long. Between the trimmed V and J ends, which lost 0 bases and 7 bases, there was a span of 6 bases. The CDR3 coding sequence is TGTGCCAGTAGTATAGACCGCAGTGGCTACACCTTC. It yields the protein CASSIDRSGYTF.

The chain couples TRBV4-2 to TRBJ1-4; the D gene is possibly TRBD1 (5 bases). Germline assignment: CDR1 LGHNA and CDR2 YNFKEQ. Trimming shortened V by 2 bases and J by 8 bases, and 15 bases separated the two germline ends. This CDR3 has 15 residues. CDR3 loop: CASSQTPGPQEKLFF. CDR3 DNA: TGTGCCAGCAGCCAAACTCCGGGACCCCAGGAAAAACTGTTTTTT.

This clone was counted between two and nine times. The chain carries TRBV18 and TRBJ2-7; no clear D gene. There are 13 residues in the CDR3. The V end lost 6 bases, the J end lost 2 bases, and 11 bases lay between the germline ends. The germline V gene encodes CDR1 KGHSH and CDR2 LQKENI. CDR3 bases: TGTGCCAGCTCTTCAGGACGGACCTACGAGCAGTACTTC. Protein product: CASSSGRTYEQYF.

This clone was detected only a few times. The rearrangement links TRBV30 to TRBJ2-5; the D gene could be TRBD1 or TRBD2 (5 bases each). Germline-derived CDR1 and CDR2 are GTSNPN and SVGIG (reference sequence). Trimming shortened V by 4 bases and J by 8 bases, and 11 bases separated the two germline ends. The CDR3 loop spans 11 amino acids. The CDR3 here is CAWIERGTQYF. The CDR3 DNA reads as TGTGCCTGGATCGAGAGGGGAACCCAGTACTTC. Together with reference TRBV30 and TRBJ2-5, the CDR3 gives the full variable domain: SQTIHQWPATLVQPVGSPLSLECTVEGTSNPNLYWYRQAAGRGLQLLFYSVGIGQISSEVPQNLSASRPQDRQFILSSKKLLLSDSGFYLCAWIERGTQYFGPGTRLLVL.

J is TRBJ1-6 and V is TRBV27; tentative D call: TRBD1 (5 bases). CDR3 length: 13 residues. The ends were cut back, 2 bases at V and 9 bases at J, with 8 bases in the middle. Germline CDR1 is MNHEY and CDR2 is SMNVEV (reference sequence). This CDR3 reads CASSLGGTSPLHF. In nucleotides, the CDR3 is TGTGCCAGCAGTTTAGGGGGTACTTCACCCCTCCACTTT.

The chain couples TRBV20-1 to TRBJ2-7; 8 nucleotides agree with TRBD2. The germline CDR1 and CDR2 sequences are DFQATT and SNEGSKA (reference sequence). Trimming removed 5 bases from V and 6 bases from J; junction bases left unmatched: 3. This CDR3 is built from 11 residues. The CDR3 bases are TGCAGTGCTCGGGGGGGCGGCGAGCAGTACTTC. It codes for CSARGGGEQYF.

This clone was observed once. The V gene is TRBV5-1, the J gene TRBJ2-2, with D unclear. V shed 2 bases and J shed 5 bases, with 13 bases lying between them. The germline V gene encodes CDR1 SGHRS and CDR2 YFSETQ. The CDR3 covers 15 residues. In DNA form, the CDR3 reads TGCGCCAGCAGCTTTAGACGGGTGGGGACCGGGGAGCTGTTTTTT. Encoded protein: CASSFRRVGTGELFF.

This clone was counted once. The rearrangement uses TRBV5-6 and TRBJ2-7; 7 bases align to TRBD1. This CDR3 is 14 amino acids long. The germline gives CDR1 SGHDT, CDR2 YYEEEE. The V segment lost 5 bases and the J segment 5 bases; nucleotides outside the gene matches: 10. The CDR3 region has the DNA TGTGCCAGCAGGGCCGGACAGGTGGGAAACGAGCAGTACTTC. Translated, it gives CASRAGQVGNEQYF.

The chain combines TRBV12-5 with TRBJ1-6; TRBD1 agrees at 9 bases. V trimming: 0 bases; J trimming: 8 bases; junction bases outside the gene matches: 17. The length of the CDR3 is 20 residues. CDR1 LGHNT and CDR2 FRNRAP come from the germline V gene. Written as DNA, the CDR3 is TGTGCTAGTGGTTTGGTGGCCCGGTGGGTACAGGGGGCCGAACATTCACCCCTCCACTTT. Translated: CASGLVARWVQGAEHSPLHF.

Worth noting for this clone: The sample carries other DNA sequences with the same CDR3. The V gene is TRBV6-6, the J gene TRBJ1-2; no definite D call. Germline V lookup: CDR1 MNHNY, CDR2 SVGAGI (reference sequence). V gave up 4 bases and J gave up 8 bases, with 8 bases separating them. The CDR3 runs 11 residues. The CDR3 DNA is TGTGCCAGCAGTTCTTCAGGAGGCTACACCTTC. It codes for CASSSSGGYTF.

The chain joins TRBV9 to TRBJ1-2; 8 nucleotides align to TRBD1. V was clipped by 3 bases and J by 3 bases; unmatched bases: 7. Germline V gives CDR1 SGDLS, CDR2 YYNGEE. CDR3 length equals 15 residues. The CDR3 loop reads CASSGTGGWHYGYTF. DNA for the CDR3: TGTGCCAGCAGCGGCACAGGGGGGTGGCACTATGGCTACACCTTC.

The CDR3 reads CASSAWASTNEKLFF. DNA of the CDR3: TGTGCCAGCAGCGCGTGGGCGTCAACTAATGAAAAACTGTTTTTT. The rearrangement joins TRBV9 to TRBJ1-4; D gene unclear. This CDR3 region has 15 residues. CDR1 is SGDLS, CDR2 YYNGEE, per germline. Trimming pared 3 bases from V and 0 bases from J, leaving 9 bases between.

V gene TRBV6-5 combines with J gene TRBJ1-1, with D perhaps TRBD1 (6 bases). This CDR3 is built from 14 residues. Germline V gene lookup returns CDR1 MNHEY and CDR2 SVGAGI. V was clipped by 6 bases and J by 7 bases, with 18 bases between them. The CDR3 DNA follows: TGTGCCAGCAGCCCCATCCCGGGGGCAGATGAAGCTTTCTTT. Translated: CASSPIPGADEAFF.

J is TRBJ1-1 and V is TRBV5-5, with a weak D call TRBD1 (5 bases). Per germline, CDR1 SGHKS and CDR2 YYEKEE (reference sequence). The CDR3 spans 16 residues. V was trimmed by 2 bases and J by 3 bases, leaving 17 bases between them. The CDR3 coding sequence is TGTGCCAGCAGCTTTATGATGGGGGGGACCGACACTGAAGCTTTCTTT. As protein: CASSFMMGGTDTEAFF.